The clone carrying this TCR beta chain occurred many times. Its antigen remains unidentified. Trimming cost V 5 bases and J 1 base, with 12 bases left between them. The CDR3 is 15 amino acids. Germline values: CDR1 SGHTA, CDR2 FQGNSA. This specimen belongs to a study of identical twins. TCRdb called the 5' RACE reads again in MiXCR, with one record for every CDR3 protein. The table lists roughly 540,000 distinct CDR3 sequences, about 20% of them singletons. Study-wide findings and caveats: Fewer insertions characterized abundant cord blood beta clonotypes, whereas memory repertoires showed none. The models gave estimates that fell short of the out-of-frame TCR alpha sharing seen in monozygotic twins.

These records were also assigned to another study, of T cells expressing NK-cell markers. That source adds: With an anti-gamma-delta TCR antibody, sorting in several experiments was kept to alpha-beta TCR T cells. A handful of donors showed these clonotypes also leading the CD3+CD56-NKG2C+ fraction.

The chain combines TRBV7-2 with TRBJ1-5; D may be TRBD1 (5 bases). The sample taken for sequencing was CD4+ T cells sorted from blood. The source of this sequence is a woman under 30 in good health. The CDR3 DNA is TGTGCCAGCAGCCCGAATCAGGGAAGCAATCAGCCCCAGCATTTT. This sequence encodes CASSPNQGSNQPQHF.